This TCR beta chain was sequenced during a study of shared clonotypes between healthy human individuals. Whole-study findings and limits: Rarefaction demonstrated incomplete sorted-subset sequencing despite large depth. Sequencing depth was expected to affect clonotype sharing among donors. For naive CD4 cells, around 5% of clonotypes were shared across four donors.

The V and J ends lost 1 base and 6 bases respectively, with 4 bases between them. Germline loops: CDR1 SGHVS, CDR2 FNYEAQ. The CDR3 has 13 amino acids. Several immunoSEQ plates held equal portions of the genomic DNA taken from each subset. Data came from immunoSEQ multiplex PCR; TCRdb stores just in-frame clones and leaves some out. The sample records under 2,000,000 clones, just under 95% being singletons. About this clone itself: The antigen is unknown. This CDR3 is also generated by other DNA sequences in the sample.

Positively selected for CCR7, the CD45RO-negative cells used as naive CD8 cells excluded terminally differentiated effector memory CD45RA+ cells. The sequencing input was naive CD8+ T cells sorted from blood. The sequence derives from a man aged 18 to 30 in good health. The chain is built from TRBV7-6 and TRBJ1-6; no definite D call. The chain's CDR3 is CASSLGGNSPLHF. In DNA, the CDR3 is TGTGCCAGCAGCTTAGGTGGTAATTCACCCCTCCACTTT.